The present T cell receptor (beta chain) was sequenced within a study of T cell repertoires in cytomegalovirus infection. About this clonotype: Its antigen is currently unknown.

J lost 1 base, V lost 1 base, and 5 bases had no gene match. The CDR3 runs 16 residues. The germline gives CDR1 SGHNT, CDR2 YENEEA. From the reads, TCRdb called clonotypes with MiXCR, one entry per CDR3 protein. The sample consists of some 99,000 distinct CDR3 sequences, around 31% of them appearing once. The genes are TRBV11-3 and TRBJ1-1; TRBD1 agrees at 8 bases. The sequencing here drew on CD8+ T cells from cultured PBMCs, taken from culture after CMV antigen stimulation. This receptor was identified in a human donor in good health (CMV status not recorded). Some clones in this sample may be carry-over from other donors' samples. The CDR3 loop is CASSLASGTGNTEAFF. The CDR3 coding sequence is TGTGCCAGCAGCTTAGCTTCAGGGACAGGGAACACTGAAGCTTTCTTT.